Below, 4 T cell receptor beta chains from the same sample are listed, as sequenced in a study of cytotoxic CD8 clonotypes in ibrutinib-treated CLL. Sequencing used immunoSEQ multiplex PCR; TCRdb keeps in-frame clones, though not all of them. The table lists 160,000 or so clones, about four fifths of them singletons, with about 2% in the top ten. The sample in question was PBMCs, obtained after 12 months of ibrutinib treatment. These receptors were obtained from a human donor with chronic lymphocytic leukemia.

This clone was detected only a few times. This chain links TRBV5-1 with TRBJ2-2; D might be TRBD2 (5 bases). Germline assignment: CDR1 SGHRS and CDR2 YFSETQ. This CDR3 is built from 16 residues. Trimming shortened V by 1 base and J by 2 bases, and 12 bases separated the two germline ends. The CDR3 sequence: CASSLSGSENTGELFF. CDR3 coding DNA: TGCGCCAGCAGCTTGTCGGGGTCGGAAAACACCGGGGAGCTGTTTTTT.

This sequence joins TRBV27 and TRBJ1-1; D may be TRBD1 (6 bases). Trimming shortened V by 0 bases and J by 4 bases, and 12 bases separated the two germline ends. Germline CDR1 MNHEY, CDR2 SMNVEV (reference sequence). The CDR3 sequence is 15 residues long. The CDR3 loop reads CASSLSTGVGTEAFF. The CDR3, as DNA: TGTGCCAGCAGTTTATCGACAGGAGTGGGCACTGAAGCTTTCTTT.

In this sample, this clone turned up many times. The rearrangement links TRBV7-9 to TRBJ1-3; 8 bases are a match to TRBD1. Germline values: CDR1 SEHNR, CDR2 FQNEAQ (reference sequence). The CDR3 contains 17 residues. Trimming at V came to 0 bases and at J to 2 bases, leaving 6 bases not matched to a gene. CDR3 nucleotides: TGTGCCAGCAGCTTAGCCGGGCGGACAGGGACTGGAAACACCATATATTTT. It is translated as CASSLAGRTGTGNTIYF.

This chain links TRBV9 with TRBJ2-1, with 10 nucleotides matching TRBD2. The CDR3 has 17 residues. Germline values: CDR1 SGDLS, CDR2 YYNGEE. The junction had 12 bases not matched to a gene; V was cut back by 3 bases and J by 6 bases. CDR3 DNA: TGTGCCAGCAGCGCATCCCGGAGCGGGAGGGCCGGCAATGAGCAGTTCTTC. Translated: CASSASRSGRAGNEQFF.